The 13 T cell receptor beta chains below come from one sample, sequenced in a study of T-cell reconstitution after alpha-beta-depleted transplantation in children. This sample's TCRbeta library carried unique molecular identifier barcodes. MiXCR, run by TCRdb on the PCR reads, gives a single entry per CDR3 protein. The sample yields about 640,000 distinct CDR3 sequences, approximately 13% seen once. The specimen comprised PBMCs, mostly from graft donor cells, sampled 360 days after TCRalphabeta/CD19-depleted stem cell transplant. Receptors were obtained from a male patient aged 10-17 years who had a stem cell transplant for acute myeloid leukemia, so the T cells may come from the graft donor.

This clonotype was counted between two and nine times. The CDR3: CSVEGGFRLAGVSEQFF. The CDR3 DNA reads TGCAGCGTTGAGGGGGGGTTTCGACTAGCGGGAGTCAGTGAGCAGTTCTTC. This chain connects TRBV29-1 to TRBJ2-1; TRBD2 matches at 12 bases. Germline CDR1 and CDR2: SQVTM and ANQGSEA. This CDR3 has 17 residues. The trim removed 3 bases at V and 9 bases at J, leaving 15 bases unmatched.

This clonotype was picked up a small number of times. The gene calls are TRBV6-2 or TRBV6-3 and TRBJ2-4; possible D gene TRBD2, 7 bases. Looked up from germline, CDR1 is MNHEY and CDR2 is SVGEGT. This CDR3 region has 14 residues. V gave up 7 bases and J gave up 6 bases, with 16 bases separating them. CDR3: CASIEGGYGNIQYF. CDR3 sequence (DNA): TGTGCCAGCATCGAGGGGGGGTACGGAAACATTCAGTACTTC.

The V call is TRBV9, the J call TRBJ2-7; D may be TRBD2 (7 bases). CDR3 length equals 15 residues. V shed 0 bases and J shed 2 bases, with 12 bases lying between them. The germline V gene has CDR1 SGDLS and CDR2 YYNGEE. The CDR3 region has the DNA TGTGCCAGCAGCGTAGAGGGGGGGCCCCCCTACGAGCAGTACTTC. This translates into CASSVEGGPPYEQYF.

This clonotype occurred a few times. The CDR3 protein is CSAFGQFQYF. The DNA for the CDR3 is TGCAGTGCCTTCGGACAGTTCCAGTACTTC. The chain employs TRBV20-1 and TRBJ2-5; D might be TRBD1 (6 bases). Looked up from germline, CDR1 is DFQATT and CDR2 is SNEGSKA (reference sequence). V lost 6 bases and J 10 bases, leaving 12 bases between the germline ends. This CDR3 region has 10 residues.

This clonotype turned up a few times. V usage is TRBV6-2 or TRBV6-3 and J usage is TRBJ2-7; 10 positions match TRBD2. The germline V gene encodes CDR1 MNHEY and CDR2 SVGEGT. This CDR3 contains 19 residues. Losses at the gene ends were 1 base for V and 6 bases for J; bases not matched to a gene: 18. CDR3: CASSYWGQLGLAVPGEQYF. The CDR3 nucleotides are TGTGCCAGCAGTTACTGGGGACAGCTCGGACTAGCGGTTCCTGGCGAGCAGTACTTC.

The table lists this clonotype with a few counts. The chain recombines TRBV19 with TRBJ1-1, with a tentative D call TRBD1 (6 bases). CDR3 length: 13 residues. CDR1 is LNHDA and CDR2 is SQIVND in the germline V gene (reference sequence). V was shortened by 5 bases and J by 7 bases, with 14 bases between the two germline ends. The CDR3 spells CASSPPGTREAFF. The DNA of the CDR3 is TGTGCCAGTAGTCCCCCCGGGACACGTGAAGCTTTCTTT.

This clonotype occurred many times. V gene TRBV15 combines with J gene TRBJ1-5; D is ambiguous. The CDR3 runs 18 residues. Trimming stripped 0 bases from V and 3 bases from J, with 18 bases between. In germline, CDR1 is LNHNV, CDR2 YYDKDF (reference sequence). CDR3 sequence reads: CATSRDKPGRFVNQPQHF. The CDR3 nucleotides are TGTGCCACCAGCAGAGATAAACCTGGCAGGTTTGTCAATCAGCCCCAGCATTTT.

This clonotype was counted at least ten times. The CDR3 is CASKSDFPSYEQYF. CDR3 nucleotide sequence: TGTGCCAGCAAATCGGACTTCCCATCCTACGAGCAGTACTTC. This rearrangement joins TRBV6-2 or TRBV6-3 to TRBJ2-7, with D tentatively TRBD2 (5 bases). The V end was cut by 7 bases, the J end by 1 base, with 14 bases between. The germline V gene has CDR1 MNHEY and CDR2 SVGEGT. There are 14 residues in the CDR3.

This clonotype was recorded a few times. The V and J genes are TRBV29-1 and TRBJ2-1; the match to TRBD2 covers 11 bases. Germline CDR1 and CDR2: SQVTM and ANQGSEA. The V and J ends lost 4 bases and 2 bases, in that order; junction bases with no gene match: 7. The CDR3 spans 16 residues. The CDR3, as DNA: TGCAGCGTTGTCCTAGCGGGAGGTTTAGCCTACAATGAGCAGTTCTTC. This translates into CSVVLAGGLAYNEQFF.

Many counts were recorded for this clonotype. This rearrangement joins TRBV2 to TRBJ2-7; TRBD2 is a possible D gene (5 bases). The CDR3 totals 15 residues. Trimming left V 2 bases short and J 2 bases short, with 13 bases between. Looked up from germline, CDR1 is SNHLY and CDR2 is FYNNEI. The CDR3 protein is CASSEFEGGPYEQYF. In nucleotides, the CDR3 is TGTGCCAGCAGTGAATTCGAGGGCGGGCCCTACGAGCAGTACTTC.

The chain is built from TRBV7-9 and TRBJ2-7; D remains ambiguous. Trimming shortened V by 3 bases and J by 3 bases, and 12 bases separated the two germline ends. Germline lookup yields CDR1 SEHNR and CDR2 FQNEAQ (reference sequence). The CDR3 spans 14 residues. The CDR3 protein is CASSFLADYYEQYF. In DNA form, the CDR3 reads TGTGCCAGCAGCTTCTTGGCGGATTACTACGAGCAGTACTTC.

The V call is TRBV24-1, the J call TRBJ2-1; 12 positions match TRBD2. V trimming: 4 bases; J trimming: 5 bases; junction bases outside the gene matches: 5. This CDR3 region has 16 residues. CDR1 and CDR2 (germline): KGHDR, SFDVKD. CDR3 DNA: TGTGCCACCAGTGACCAACTAGCGGGAGGAAACAATGAGCAGTTCTTC. Encoded protein: CATSDQLAGGNNEQFF.

The rearrangement uses TRBV11-2 and TRBJ1-3, with a possible D match to TRBD1 (5 bases). The CDR3 runs 15 residues. V was pared by 1 base and J by 2 bases, with 9 bases between. CDR1 is SGHAT and CDR2 is FQNNGV in the germline V gene. The CDR3 spells CASSLAPGPGNTIYF. In DNA, the CDR3 is TGTGCCAGCAGCTTAGCCCCAGGGCCTGGAAACACCATATATTTT.